What follows describes a single TCR beta chain. This entry is derived from a study of blood T cell repertoires in COVID-19. The CDR3 is 14 residues long. In germline, CDR1 is KGHSH, CDR2 LQKENI. The V gene lost 0 bases and the J gene lost 1 base, with 6 bases spanning the gap. Data came from immunoSEQ multiplex PCR; TCRdb stores just in-frame clones and leaves some out. Of 55,000 to 80,000 clones listed, around 83% are singletons. This sequence was found in a man between 65 and 85 years old with acute or convalescent COVID-19. The chain couples TRBV18 to TRBJ1-1; D not certain. The sample consisted of peripheral blood. DNA of the CDR3: TGTGCCAGCTCACCACCTGGGCCGAACACTGAAGCTTTCTTT. Amino acid sequence: CASSPPGPNTEAFF.